The present T cell receptor (beta chain) was sequenced within a study of cytomegalovirus exposure and HLA in healthy donors. The PCR made use of 60 Vbeta and 13 Jbeta primers. Only in-frame clones appear in the TCRdb table, and some are missing; sequencing was by immunoSEQ multiplex PCR. This sample has 150,000 to 200,000 clones, with roughly 87% found just once. Concerning this clone itself: What it binds is unknown.

Trimming removed 4 bases from V and 12 bases from J, with 16 bases in between. The length of the CDR3 is 12 residues. Germline V CDR1 and CDR2: GTSNPN, SVGIG (reference sequence). Points from the study as a whole: By a later analysis, the bulk of CMV-associated TCR beta chains appeared HLA-restricted. Sequencing depth across donors, presence/absence analyses assumed, was roughly uniform. CMV antigen specificity of a few CMV-associated chains was confirmed in vitro.

The sequenced sample was PBMCs. The chain couples TRBV30 to TRBJ2-1, with D perhaps TRBD2 (5 bases). This sequence originates from a man aged 45-60 years in good health and CMV-seropositive. CDR3 bases: TGTGCCTGGATTGCGGGCGGTTTAAGGCAGTTCTTC. This codes for CAWIAGGLRQFF.